This passage covers 26 T cell receptor beta chains from one sample sequenced in a study of cytomegalovirus exposure and HLA in healthy donors. Researchers ran the PCR with 60 Vbeta and 13 Jbeta primers. Profiling relied on immunoSEQ multiplex PCR, and the TCRdb table lists in-frame clones only, not all of them. The profile covers fewer than 150,000 clones, with around four fifths appearing a single time and 4% to 5.5% taken by the ten largest. The specimen sequenced was PBMCs. All receptors come from a man under 40 in good health.

This chain connects TRBV7-2 to TRBJ1-2, with a tentative D call TRBD1 (5 bases). The CDR3 has 14 residues. CDR1 is SGHTA and CDR2 is FQGNSA in the germline V gene. V was trimmed by 5 bases and J by 0 bases, leaving 10 bases between them. CDR3 coding DNA: TGTGCCAGCAGCGGAGGGACTGCTAACTATGGCTACACCTTC. This encodes CASSGGTANYGYTF.

V usage is TRBV5-4 and J usage is TRBJ2-1, with 11 bases lining up with TRBD2. The CDR3 consists of 16 residues. From germline, CDR1 is SGHNT and CDR2 YYREEE (reference sequence). V lost 4 bases and J lost 9; bases outside the gene matches: 12. CDR3 protein: CASSASTGLAAGEQFF. DNA of the CDR3: TGTGCCAGCAGCGCCTCCACGGGACTAGCGGCAGGTGAGCAGTTCTTC.

This clone has only a few counts. This rearrangement joins TRBV7-9 to TRBJ1-6; a possible D gene is TRBD1 (5 bases). V was shortened by 2 bases and J by 12 bases, with 14 bases between the two germline ends. The germline gives CDR1 SEHNR, CDR2 FQNEAQ (reference sequence). This CDR3 has 14 residues. CDR3: CASSLSGTPLPLHF. CDR3 DNA: TGTGCCAGCAGCTTATCTGGGACTCCGCTACCCCTCCACTTT.

This chain joins TRBV5-6 and TRBJ2-1; 11 bases align to TRBD2. CDR1 is SGHDT and CDR2 is YYEEEE in the germline V gene. The CDR3 contains 16 residues. Unmatched junction bases numbered 11, after V lost 2 bases and J lost 10 bases. CDR3 residues: CASSLTWLAGGGEQFF. In DNA form, the CDR3 reads TGTGCCAGCAGCTTAACGTGGCTAGCGGGAGGCGGGGAGCAGTTCTTC.

The rearrangement links TRBV27 to TRBJ1-1; D possibly corresponds to TRBD1 (6 bases). The V and J ends lost 6 bases and 4 bases respectively, with 18 bases between them. The CDR3 is made up of 15 amino acids. The germline V gene has CDR1 MNHEY and CDR2 SMNVEV (reference sequence). Here the CDR3 reads CASSQGMGFFTEAFF. The CDR3 region has the DNA TGTGCCAGCAGCCAGGGGATGGGGTTTTTCACTGAAGCTTTCTTT.

The chain combines TRBV11-2 with TRBJ2-3; possibly TRBD2 for D (5 bases). The germline V and J ends were trimmed by 5 bases and 6 bases, with 21 bases remaining between them. The CDR3 runs to 16 residues. Germline CDR1 SGHAT, CDR2 FQNNGV. The CDR3 DNA is TGTGCCAGCAGCCTCGTCGAGGGCGGTTGGGCGGATACGCAGTATTTT. Translated: CASSLVEGGWADTQYF.

The chain recombines TRBV7-3 with TRBJ2-3; D gene uncertain. The CDR3 totals 13 residues. Trimming shortened V by 5 bases and J by 3 bases, and 9 bases separated the two germline ends. Germline V gene lookup returns CDR1 SGHTA and CDR2 FQGTGA. DNA for the CDR3: TGTGCCAGCAGCGCAACCCGGACAGATACGCAGTATTTT. This codes for CASSATRTDTQYF.

The chain is built from TRBV7-9 and TRBJ1-1; D ambiguous. Germline values: CDR1 SEHNR, CDR2 FQNEAQ (reference sequence). The CDR3 totals 13 residues. V lost 1 base and J 8 bases, leaving 11 bases between the germline ends. The CDR3, as DNA: TGTGCCAGCAGCTTAGTTGCAGGTGGGGAAGCTTTCTTT. This encodes CASSLVAGGEAFF.

The rearrangement joins TRBV7-2 to TRBJ2-3, with a possible D match to TRBD2 (7 bases). Trimming removed 6 bases at V and 3 bases at J, with 16 bases between. The CDR3 is made up of 15 amino acids. Germline V lookup: CDR1 SGHTA, CDR2 FQGNSA. CDR3 coding DNA: TGTGCCAGCAGAGGGGGGAGGGCCGGGACAGATACGCAGTATTTT. It yields the protein CASRGGRAGTDTQYF.

V usage is TRBV6-1 and J usage is TRBJ1-2; 7 positions agree with TRBD1. This CDR3 has 18 residues. Losses at the gene ends were 0 bases for V and 0 bases for J; bases not matched to a gene: 10. Germline values: CDR1 MNHNS, CDR2 SASEGT. The CDR3 sequence: CASSEASQGVGSNYGYTF. The CDR3 DNA reads as TGTGCCAGCAGTGAAGCGAGCCAGGGGGTAGGGTCTAACTATGGCTACACCTTC.

This chain connects TRBV18 to TRBJ2-3, with 8 bases identical to TRBD2. The length of the CDR3 is 18 residues. V shed 1 base and J 4 bases; nucleotides not matched to a gene: 13. The V gene's germline CDR1 is KGHSH and CDR2 LQKENI. This CDR3 is CASSPQATVAGGADTQYF. The CDR3 nucleotides read TGTGCCAGCTCACCACAGGCCACGGTTGCGGGAGGCGCAGATACGCAGTATTTT.

The CDR3 reads CASSLLAGGTGELFF. CDR3 nucleotide sequence: TGTGCCAGCAGCCTCCTAGCGGGGGGGACCGGGGAGCTGTTTTTT. V and J are TRBV5-8 and TRBJ2-2; 12 bases line up with TRBD2. The trim removed 4 bases at V and 5 bases at J, leaving 3 bases unmatched. CDR3 size: 15 residues. The germline CDR1 and CDR2 sequences are SGHTS and YDEGEE.

This clone was found a few times. Written as DNA, the CDR3 is TGTGCCAGCAGTGAACAAGCGGGAGATAAGGCAGATACGCAGTATTTT. Translating gives CASSEQAGDKADTQYF. This chain joins TRBV6-4 and TRBJ2-3; TRBD2 aligns across 8 bases. Germline lookup yields CDR1 MRHNA and CDR2 SNTAGT. CDR3 length equals 16 residues. V dropped 3 bases and J dropped 4; count of bases not matched to a gene: 9.

This rearrangement joins TRBV10-3 to TRBJ1-1, with 10 bases lining up with TRBD1. V lost 7 bases and J lost 5; bases outside the gene matches: 10. Looked up from germline, CDR1 is ENHRY and CDR2 is SYGVKD. The CDR3 runs to 15 residues. DNA of the CDR3: TGTGCCATCAATAAAGGACAGGGGGTGGTGACTGAAGCTTTCTTT. This encodes CAINKGQGVVTEAFF.

The gene calls are TRBV27 and TRBJ2-3; no clear D gene. The CDR3 length is 11 residues. V was pared by 2 bases and J by 9 bases, with 6 bases between. The germline V gene encodes CDR1 MNHEY and CDR2 SMNVEV (reference sequence). This CDR3 reads CASSLGPTQYF. CDR3 nucleotide sequence: TGTGCCAGCAGTTTAGGGCCCACGCAGTATTTT.

The chain recombines TRBV19 with TRBJ2-5; D is unclear. The V and J ends lost 3 bases and 0 bases respectively, with 8 bases between them. Germline-derived CDR1 and CDR2 are LNHDA and SQIVND (reference sequence). CDR3 length equals 14 residues. The CDR3: CASSIFTDQETQYF. DNA of the CDR3: TGTGCCAGTAGTATTTTCACAGACCAAGAGACCCAGTACTTC.

With respect to this clone: One junction end disagrees with the germline gene, perhaps due to a read error. The chain has TRBV7-9 and TRBJ1-4; 8 positions agree with TRBD1. Germline V gene lookup returns CDR1 SEHNR and CDR2 FQNEAQ (reference sequence). The CDR3 spans 13 residues. The CDR3 region is CSSSFDRGEKLFF. CDR3 in DNA: TGTTCCAGCAGCTTTGACAGGGGCGAAAAACTGTTTTTT. The variable domain in full, completed from reference TRBV7-9 and TRBJ1-4, reads DTGVSQNPRHKITKRGQNVTFRCDPISEHNRLYWYRQTLGQGPEFLTYFQNEAQLEKSRLLSDRFSAERPKGSFSTLEIQRTEQGDSAMYLCSSSFDRGEKLFFGSGTQLSVL.

The chain links TRBV30 to TRBJ2-7, with D tentatively TRBD1 (5 bases). The CDR3 sequence is 15 residues long. With 4 bases removed from V and 2 bases from J, the gap between germline ends came to 18 bases. CDR1 GTSNPN and CDR2 SVGIG come from the germline V gene (reference sequence). In nucleotides, the CDR3 is TGTGCCTGGAACCCAGACAGCGAACCTACCTACGAGCAGTACTTC. As protein: CAWNPDSEPTYEQYF.

This rearrangement joins TRBV15 to TRBJ2-7; tentatively, D is TRBD1 (5 bases). The CDR3 runs to 14 residues. Germline V gene sequence: CDR1 LNHNV, CDR2 YYDKDF (reference sequence). Trimming pared 2 bases from V and 2 bases from J, leaving 10 bases between. The CDR3 region has the DNA TGTGCCACCAGCAGATCCAAGGGGACCTACGAGCAGTACTTC. Amino acid sequence: CATSRSKGTYEQYF.

The chain combines TRBV6-5 with TRBJ1-5; 10 bases agree with TRBD1. CDR3 length: 14 amino acids. V gave up 4 bases and J gave up 5 bases; unmatched junction bases: 2. The germline V gene encodes CDR1 MNHEY and CDR2 SVGAGI. CDR3 bases: TGTGCCAGCAGTTGGACAGGGGGTTATCAGCCCCAGCATTTT. It is translated as CASSWTGGYQPQHF.

V gene TRBV28 combines with J gene TRBJ1-3; a possible D gene is TRBD1 (5 bases). Germline V gene data show CDR1 as MDHEN and CDR2 as SYDVKM. Trimming left V 5 bases short and J 0 bases short, with 17 bases between. The CDR3 is made up of 17 amino acids. CDR3 loop: CASSRPPGSNSGNTIYF. In DNA, the CDR3 is TGTGCCAGCAGTAGGCCCCCAGGGTCTAACTCTGGAAACACCATATATTTT.

In DNA form, the CDR3 reads TGCGCCAGCAGCCAATCCCTAGCGGGAGGGTTCGATAACTACGAGCAGTACTTC. Translated: CASSQSLAGGFDNYEQYF. This rearrangement joins TRBV4-3 to TRBJ2-7; 12 bases align to TRBD2. V gave up 2 bases and J gave up 3 bases; unmatched junction bases: 11. The CDR3 runs to 18 residues. The germline gives CDR1 LGHNA, CDR2 YSLEER.

The V call is TRBV6-5, the J call TRBJ2-3; possibly TRBD1 for D (5 bases). The germline V gene has CDR1 MNHEY and CDR2 SVGAGI. The CDR3 is 12 amino acids. V lost 10 bases, J lost 4 bases, and 12 bases lay in between. The CDR3 DNA follows: TGTGCCATAGGGGCTTTAGCAGATACGCAGTATTTT. Protein product: CAIGALADTQYF.

The chain is built from TRBV19 and TRBJ1-1; D gene unclear. The CDR3 extends over 15 amino acids. Germline CDR1 LNHDA, CDR2 SQIVND (reference sequence). Trimming took 3 bases from V and 1 from J, leaving 12 bases between them. In DNA, the CDR3 is TGTGCCAGTAGTATCCAATATCGAGGGAACACTGAAGCTTTCTTT. Residues: CASSIQYRGNTEAFF. The full variable domain, rest sourced from reference TRBV19 and TRBJ1-1, is DGGITQSPKYLFRKEGQNVTLSCEQNLNHDAMYWYRQDPGQGLRLIYYSQIVNDFQKGDIAEGYSVSREKKESFPLTVTSAQKNPTAFYLCASSIQYRGNTEAFFGQGTRLTVV.

Here the CDR3 reads CASSTDEGVTYNEQFF. As DNA, the CDR3 is TGTGCCAGCAGCACCGACGAGGGTGTTACCTACAATGAGCAGTTCTTC. V is TRBV7-2 and J is TRBJ2-1; a possible D gene is TRBD2 (5 bases). The CDR3 runs to 16 residues. The germline V gene has CDR1 SGHTA and CDR2 FQGNSA. V dropped 5 bases and J dropped 2 bases, with 16 bases sitting between them.

This clone was observed a few times. V usage is TRBV27 and J usage is TRBJ1-1, with a tentative D call TRBD1 (5 bases). Trimming took 6 bases from V and 1 from J, leaving 12 bases between them. The CDR3 covers 14 residues. Germline V CDR1 and CDR2: MNHEY, SMNVEV (reference sequence). The CDR3 DNA reads as TGTGCCAGCAGACCGGGGGGGGAGAACACTGAAGCTTTCTTT. Translation gives CASRPGGENTEAFF.